This record concerns one T cell receptor (beta chain) sequence. Participant-given clinical history determined each cohort assignment. Among Cohort 3 donors, those recovered had two negative PCRs, clearance, or symptom resolution. The data belong to a study of blood T cell repertoires in COVID-19. Study as a whole: Sources were T cells, B-cell-depleted T cells, or PBMCs; the material itself was cDNA or gDNA.

How the authors handled the data: Reference gene primer amplification yielded estimated nucleated cell counts. TCRdb's table, derived via immunoSEQ multiplex PCR, lists solely in-frame clones and lacks some. V, J and clone size reflect that table, while D and trimming were determined from the DNA. In the table there are 250,000 or so clones, about nine tenths of which are singletons. The V end lost 2 bases, the J end lost 4 bases, and 12 bases lay between the germline ends. Germline CDR1 reads MNHEY; CDR2 reads SVGEGT. The CDR3 has 14 residues. The receptor was isolated from a middle-aged man who had recovered from COVID-19. The rearrangement uses TRBV6-2 or TRBV6-3 and TRBJ2-7; perhaps TRBD1 as D (5 bases). Material for sequencing was PBMCs or T cells enriched from blood (not recorded which). The CDR3 nucleotides are TGTGCCAGCAGTTACGAGGCGGCAGGGTACGAGCAGTACTTC. Its protein product is CASSYEAAGYEQYF.